Listed below are T cell receptor beta chains from one sample, sequenced in a study of blood T cells in healthy people across ages. TCRdb reanalysed the 5' RACE reads using MiXCR and keeps one entry per CDR3 protein. Here the sample spans about 640,000 distinct CDR3 sequences, less than 35% being singletons. What was sequenced was blood. The receptor set was obtained from a woman aged 80 or older in good health. CDR3s include the opening cysteine and the closing phenylalanine or tryptophan. D genes are given only for firm matches. A row's size may be missing; if present it is once, few, many or a size class.

>-|TRBJ2-1|16|-|TRBV27
TGTGCCAGCAACCCAGACCCCCTTCGGTCCTACAATGAGCAGTTCTTC
CASNPDPLRSYNEQFF
>-|TRBJ2-2|13|-|TRBV20-1
TGCAGTGCTAGGAGCATGGGCACCGGGGAGCTGTTTTTT
CSARSMGTGELFF
>-|TRBJ1-5|15|few|TRBV6-2/TRBV6-3
TGTGCCAGCAGCTGGGCGGGGGGGGCGCATCAGCCCCAGCATTTT
CASSWAGGAHQPQHF
>-|TRBJ2-1|14|-|TRBV20-1
TGCAGTGCTGGAAATACAGGGTTCGGTAATGAGCAGTTCTTC
CSAGNTGFGNEQFF
>-|TRBJ2-7|15|many|TRBV12-1
TGTGCCAGCAGCGGGCCGCGGGGGAGGAAGGACGAGCAGTACTTC
CASSGPRGRKDEQYF
>-|TRBJ1-2|11|few|TRBV7-9
TGTGCCGGGGGGGGGACATATGGCTACACCTTC
CAGGGTYGYTF
>-|TRBJ1-2|11|many|TRBV7-9
TGTGCCGGACGGTTGGGTAATGGCTACACCTTC
CAGRLGNGYTF
>-|TRBJ1-4|15|-|TRBV9
TGTGCCAGCAGCGTAGCGGGTGTGGATAATGAAAAACTGTTTTTT
CASSVAGVDNEKLFF
>-|TRBJ1-5|13|-|TRBV15
TGTGCCACCAGCAGAGGCGGCTGGGGACCCCAGCATTTT
CATSRGGWGPQHF
>TRBD1|TRBJ2-4|19|-|TRBV4-2
TGTGCCAGCAGCCAAGGGCGGGACAGGGGGCGGGTGGCCAAAAACATTCAGTACTTC
CASSQGRDRGRVAKNIQYF
>-|TRBJ2-7|14|few|TRBV9
TGTGCCAGCAGCGTAGGGCAGGGCTCTATCGAGCAGTACTTC
CASSVGQGSIEQYF
>-|TRBJ2-7|14|many|TRBV2
TGTGCCAGCAGTTTCAAGACAGGACCCTCCGAGCAGTACTTC
CASSFKTGPSEQYF
>TRBD2|TRBJ2-2|15|few|TRBV7-3
TGTGCCAGCAGGCCAGCGGGGGGGAACACCGGGGAGCTGTTTTTT
CASRPAGGNTGELFF
>-|TRBJ2-4|14|many|TRBV29-1
TGCAGCGTTAACCGAATCACAGGGAGGGACATTCAGTACTTC
CSVNRITGRDIQYF
>TRBD1|TRBJ2-5|17|many|TRBV4-3
TGCGCCAGCAGCCAAGCTGGGACAGGGGGATTCCAAGAGACCCAGTACTTC
CASSQAGTGGFQETQYF
>-|TRBJ2-5|13|many|TRBV7-3
TGTGCCAGCAGCTCGCAGGGGTTGGAGACCCAGTACTTC
CASSSQGLETQYF
>-|TRBJ1-6|14|few|TRBV5-1
TGCGCCAGCAGCTTTACAGTATATAATTCACCCCTCCACTTT
CASSFTVYNSPLHF
>TRBD2|TRBJ2-1|15|many|TRBV30
TGTGCCTGGAGTGTACCGTCAGGGAGGGCCAATGAGCAGTTCTTC
CAWSVPSGRANEQFF